This TCR beta chain was retrieved from a study of cytomegalovirus exposure and HLA in healthy donors. PCR primers comprised 60 Vbeta and 13 Jbeta primers. Produced via immunoSEQ multiplex PCR; TCRdb's table is partial and in-frame only. Of around 240,000 clones in the sample, 82% were seen once. The CDR3 sequence is 15 residues long. The V end lost 0 bases, the J end lost 4 bases, and 14 bases lay between the germline ends. The germline CDR1 and CDR2 sequences are SGHRS and YFSETQ. Each donor was healthy, and each was a bone marrow donor. The clonotype originates from a woman between 35 and 50 years old in good health and CMV-seropositive. Sequencing was carried out using PBMCs. The chain employs TRBV5-1 and TRBJ2-7; TRBD1 might be the D (6 bases). The DNA of the CDR3 is TGCGCCAGCAGCTTGGTGCAGGGGACCGGTTACGAGCAGTACTTC. Translation gives CASSLVQGTGYEQYF.